This TCR beta chain was documented in a study of T-cell memory formation after mild COVID-19 (dated by TCRdb to about 2021). About the investigation overall: TCR sequence clusters from the two donors were found to be largely donor specific. T-cell clones expanding and contracting after mild COVID-19 in a couple of donors were tracked by longitudinal TCRalpha and TCRbeta repertoire sequencing. The cohort comprised two young, previously healthy adult volunteers, one female and one male. Broad study findings and their caveats: Balanced CD4/CD8 phenotypes were observed for clones contracting from day 15 to 85, whereas a bias towards CD4+ was observed for a second wave of clones expanding from day 15 to 37. Whether the second-wave clones peaking on day 37 were SARS-CoV-2 specific was not confirmed. Contracting CD4+ clones were found mainly in CM and EM memory subsets, while CD8+ clones were enriched in EMRA. The study included only a couple of mild cases, and larger cohorts that include severe cases with pre-infection samples were judged to be necessary. The detection of some responding clones in pre-infection memory suggests that pre-existing cross-reactive memory T cells joined the SARS-CoV-2 response.

Sequencing used an Illumina NovaSeq 6000. TCRalpha and TCRbeta cDNA libraries were constructed by 5'RACE with constant-segment primers, with sample barcodes and unique molecular identifiers being introduced. RNA was extracted from every sample with Trizol reagent. Amplification of the libraries took two PCR steps, and the second step added a second sample barcode plus Illumina TruSeq adapters. Sequencing of the libraries was done on an Illumina NovaSeq, producing 2 x 150 bp paired-end reads. In the original analysis: With migec v1.2.7, reads were demultiplexed and then collapsed into UMI-guided consensus sequences. Using mixcr v2.1.11, UMI consensuses were aligned to TRA and TRB V and J templates and then assembled into clonotypes. Clonotypes were classified as expanded or contracted when called significant by both edgeR and NoisET, with noise models trained on biological replicates. For edgeR calls, the cutoffs were a false discovery rate-adjusted p below 0.01 and a log2 fold-change threshold of 1. As an exploratory analysis of dynamics, max-normalized trajectories of the 1000 most abundant clonotypes were examined by PCA with hierarchical clustering. The CD4 or CD8 phenotype of responding clones was assigned using the separately sequenced CD4+ and CD8+ repertoires. TCRdb's own reprocessing of the public reads used fastp at Q25 and MiXCR and kept productive beta chains. Entries are consolidated by CDR3 protein sequence, retaining the most common genes and DNA. TCRdb's processing, not the study's, gives the V and J calls here. The sample includes about 350,000 distinct CDR3 sequences, with around 28% observed a single time. The top ten clonotypes cover roughly 13% of the sample.

The table lists this clonotype with a few counts. Its antigen has not been determined. No quality values exist for individual bases; no much larger clone is one base distant. From cysteine to phenylalanine, the CDR3 is 16 amino acids long. The kept DNA is CDR3 alone, 48 bases in frame from the first base. CDR1 and CDR2, per the germline V gene, are KGHDR and SFDVKD. V loses 3 bases at its end and J loses 3 bases; junction bases beyond the gene matches: 5. Ficoll-Paque density gradient centrifugation was the method used to isolate PBMCs. Sequencing used PBMCs or a T cell subset sorted from them (not recorded which). This sequence was found in an adult woman who had mild COVID-19 (a few samples of this study predate the infection). The sample titles of this study are shuffled in the database, so cell type and time point are left out; the donor was told from shared clones. The chain is encoded by TRBV24-1 joined to TRBJ2-2; 8 of the junction bases match TRBD1. The nucleotide sequence reads TGTGCCACCAGTGATCCAGGGGGCCCTCACACCGGGGAGCTGTTTTTT. Its coded protein is CATSDPGGPHTGELFF.